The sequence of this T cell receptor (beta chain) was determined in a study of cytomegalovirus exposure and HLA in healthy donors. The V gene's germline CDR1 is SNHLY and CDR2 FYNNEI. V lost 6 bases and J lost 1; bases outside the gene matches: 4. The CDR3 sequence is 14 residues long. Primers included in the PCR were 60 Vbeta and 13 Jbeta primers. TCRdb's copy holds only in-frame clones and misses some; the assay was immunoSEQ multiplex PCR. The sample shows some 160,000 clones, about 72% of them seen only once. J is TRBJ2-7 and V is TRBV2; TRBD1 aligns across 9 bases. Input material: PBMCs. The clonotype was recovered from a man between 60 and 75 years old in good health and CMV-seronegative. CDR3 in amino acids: CASSRDRESYEQYF. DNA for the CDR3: TGTGCCAGCAGCCGGGACAGGGAGTCCTACGAGCAGTACTTC. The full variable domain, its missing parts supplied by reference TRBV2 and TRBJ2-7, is EPEVTQTPSHQVTQMGQEVILRCVPISNHLYFYWYRQILGQKVEFLVSFYNNEISEKSEIFDDQFSVERPDGSNFTLKIRSTKLEDSAMYFCASSRDRESYEQYFGPGTRLTVT.